The 5 T cell receptor beta chains in this list originate from one sample, sequenced in a study of blood T cell repertoires in COVID-19. Repertoires were generated with immunoSEQ multiplex PCR, while TCRdb's copy carries only in-frame clones and drops some. In the table there are roughly 73,000 clones, roughly nine tenths of which are singletons. The material sequenced was peripheral blood. Receptors originate from a man older than 75 with acute or convalescent COVID-19.

This clone was seen more than once but under ten times. The rearrangement uses TRBV27 and TRBJ2-7; 8 bases agree with TRBD1. The CDR3 is 15 amino acids. V shed 5 bases and J 2 bases; nucleotides not matched to a gene: 8. Germline V CDR1 and CDR2: MNHEY, SMNVEV (reference sequence). CDR3 sequence: CASSLKGTGAYEQYF. The CDR3 nucleotides read TGTGCCAGCAGTCTCAAAGGGACAGGAGCCTACGAGCAGTACTTC.

This chain connects TRBV19 to TRBJ2-7; 7 bases are shared with TRBD2. J was trimmed by 5 bases and V by 5 bases; bases with no gene match: 9. The germline gives CDR1 LNHDA, CDR2 SQIVND (reference sequence). The CDR3 consists of 14 residues. Written as DNA, the CDR3 is TGTGCCAGTAGTGCTTCCGGGAGGAGGGACGAGCAGTACTTC. Its translation: CASSASGRRDEQYF.

The V and J genes are TRBV3-1 (or the pseudogene TRBV3-2) and TRBJ2-3, with a tentative D call TRBD2 (5 bases). Germline CDR1 reads LGHDT; CDR2 reads YNNKEL (reference sequence). V was clipped by 4 bases and J by 6 bases, with 8 bases between them. This CDR3 is 12 amino acids long. CDR3: CASSRTGDTQYF. The DNA of the CDR3 is TGTGCCAGCAGCCGGACTGGGGATACGCAGTATTTT.

The V gene is TRBV30, the J gene TRBJ1-1; D may be TRBD1 (5 bases). Trimming stripped 7 bases from V and 1 base from J, with 10 bases between. Germline-derived CDR1 and CDR2 are GTSNPN and SVGIG (reference sequence). This CDR3 is 12 amino acids long. The CDR3 DNA reads as TGTGCCTCCCGACAGCCGAACACTGAAGCTTTCTTT. It encodes CASRQPNTEAFF.

The CDR3 region is CASSLSQGAKGANEKLFF. The CDR3 DNA reads as TGTGCCAGCAGCTTATCCCAGGGGGCTAAGGGAGCTAATGAAAAACTGTTTTTT. The rearrangement joins TRBV7-8 to TRBJ1-4; 8 bases are shared with TRBD1. V was clipped by 2 bases and J by 3 bases; unmatched bases: 11. This CDR3 has 18 residues. Germline values: CDR1 SGHVS, CDR2 FQNEAQ.